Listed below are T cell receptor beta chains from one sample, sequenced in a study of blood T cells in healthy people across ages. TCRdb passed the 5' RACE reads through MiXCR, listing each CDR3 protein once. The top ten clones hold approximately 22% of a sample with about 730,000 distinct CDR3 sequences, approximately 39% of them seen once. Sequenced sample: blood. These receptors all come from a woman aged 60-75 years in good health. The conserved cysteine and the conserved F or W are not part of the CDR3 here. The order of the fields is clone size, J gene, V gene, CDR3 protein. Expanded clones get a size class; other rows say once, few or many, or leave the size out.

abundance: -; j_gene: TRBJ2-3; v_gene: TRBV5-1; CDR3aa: ASSRNGGDRGPTDTQY
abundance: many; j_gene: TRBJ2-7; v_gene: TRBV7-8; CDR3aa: ASRLGPTYEQY
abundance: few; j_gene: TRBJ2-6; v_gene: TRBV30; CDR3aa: AWSVLGGANVLT
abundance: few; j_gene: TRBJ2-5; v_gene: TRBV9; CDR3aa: ASSVASLRTETQY
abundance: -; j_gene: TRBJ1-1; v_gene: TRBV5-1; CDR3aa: ASSDSSREAF
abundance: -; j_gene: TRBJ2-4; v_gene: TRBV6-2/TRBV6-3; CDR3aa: ASSYPGGQATLLAKNIQY
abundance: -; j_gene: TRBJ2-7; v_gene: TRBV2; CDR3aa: ASSEALGGYNEQY
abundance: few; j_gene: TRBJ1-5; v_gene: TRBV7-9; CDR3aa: ASRFPTGYQPQH
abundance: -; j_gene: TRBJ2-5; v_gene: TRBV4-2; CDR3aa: ASSQEREKQETQY
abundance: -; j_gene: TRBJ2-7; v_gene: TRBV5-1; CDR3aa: ASSNPATGGYEQY
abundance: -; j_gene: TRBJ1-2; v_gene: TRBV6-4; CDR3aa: ASSDGRNYGYT
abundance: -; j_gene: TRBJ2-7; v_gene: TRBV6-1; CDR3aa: ASSDLSGRAHEQY
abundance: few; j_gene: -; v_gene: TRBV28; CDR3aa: ASSGQSEQY
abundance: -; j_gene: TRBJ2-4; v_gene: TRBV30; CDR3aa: ATSGTGGVEQY
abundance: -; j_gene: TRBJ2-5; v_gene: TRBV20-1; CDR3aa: SARDLKREEQY
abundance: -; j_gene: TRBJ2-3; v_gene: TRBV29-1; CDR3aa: SVDYLRETQPGTQY
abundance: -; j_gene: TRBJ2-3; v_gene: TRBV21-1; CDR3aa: ASSKVGGAGLARDLPTDTQY
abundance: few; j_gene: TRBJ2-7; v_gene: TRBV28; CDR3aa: ASSLLRGYYEQY
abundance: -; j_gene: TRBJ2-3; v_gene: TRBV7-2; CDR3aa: ASGLGPGLAGQDTQY
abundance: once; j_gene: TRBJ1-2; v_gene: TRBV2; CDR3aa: AAPRPRLGDYGYT
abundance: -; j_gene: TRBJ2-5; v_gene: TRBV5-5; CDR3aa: ASSLSRGSFQETQY
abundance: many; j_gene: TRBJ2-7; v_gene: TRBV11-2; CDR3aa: ASSLSPSGRAQQY
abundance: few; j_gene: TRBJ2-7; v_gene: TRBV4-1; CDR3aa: ASSRERGSFYEQY
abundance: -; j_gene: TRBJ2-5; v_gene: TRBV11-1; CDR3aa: ASSLSGTGNLY
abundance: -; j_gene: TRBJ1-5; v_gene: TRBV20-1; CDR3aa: SASRDRNQPQH
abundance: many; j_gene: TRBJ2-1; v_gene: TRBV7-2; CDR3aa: ASSVQGSGEQF
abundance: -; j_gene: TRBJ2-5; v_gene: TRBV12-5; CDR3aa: ASGTTLTDEQY
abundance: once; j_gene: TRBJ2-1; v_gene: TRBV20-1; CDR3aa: SARDRTAPYNEQF
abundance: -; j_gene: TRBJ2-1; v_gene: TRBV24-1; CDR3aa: ATSDLTPWGYNEQF
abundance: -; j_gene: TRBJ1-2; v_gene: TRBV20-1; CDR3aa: SAPRGGGYT
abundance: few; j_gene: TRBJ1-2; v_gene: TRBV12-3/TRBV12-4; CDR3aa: ASNRANYGYT
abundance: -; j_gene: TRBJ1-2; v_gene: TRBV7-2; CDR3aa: ASSLGGETGPLYGYT
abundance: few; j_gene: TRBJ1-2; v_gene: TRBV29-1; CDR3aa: SVEDQGTGHGYT
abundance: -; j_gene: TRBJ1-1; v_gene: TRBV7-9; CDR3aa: ASSRDVGRDTEAF
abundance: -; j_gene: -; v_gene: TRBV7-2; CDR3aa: ASSLGGYSYNEQY
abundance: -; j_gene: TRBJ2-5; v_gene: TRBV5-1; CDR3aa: ASSKFAGDTYGQY
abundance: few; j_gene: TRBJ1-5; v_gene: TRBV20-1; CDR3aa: SAREETGYQPQH
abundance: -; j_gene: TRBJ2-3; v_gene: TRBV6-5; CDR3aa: ASRYTTSGGGTDTQY
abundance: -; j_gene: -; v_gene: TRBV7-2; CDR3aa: ASRPSGGALEQY
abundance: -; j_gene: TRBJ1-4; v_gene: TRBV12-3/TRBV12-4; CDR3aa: ASSWDGATNEKLF
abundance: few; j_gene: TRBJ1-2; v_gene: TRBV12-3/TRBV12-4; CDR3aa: ASSSKEGAAGYT
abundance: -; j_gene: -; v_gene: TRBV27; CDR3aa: ASSLSAPGSSGRSDEQY